This is a list of T cell receptor beta chains from one sample in a study of metastatic and nonmetastatic thyroid tumors. Via MiXCR, TCRdb re-called the PCR reads. The repertoire holds more than 15,000 clones, with 25% as singletons. Sequencing was carried out using blood. The receptors shown here come from a male donor with papillary thyroid cancer or a benign thyroid nodule (not recorded which). Some clones in this sample may be carry-over from other donors' samples. Each CDR3 is given without its conserved first and last residue. Each record gives: V gene, CDR3 length, J gene, CDR3 protein.

TRBV20-1	12	TRBJ2-7	SARAAGVREEQY
TRBV3-2	17	TRBJ2-3	ASSHTGTSGTLSTDTQY
TRBV20-1	10	TRBJ2-7	SARDLVVEQY
TRBV7-3	13	TRBJ2-7	ASSLGGSLSYEQY
TRBV11-2	10	TRBJ1-3	ASSYPGNTIY
TRBV10-1	11	TRBJ2-7	ASSEDISYEQY
TRBV20-1	12	TRBJ2-5	SARVGAGEETQY
TRBV12-3/TRBV12-4	15	TRBJ1-4	ASSLYRGGDIGEKLF
TRBV20-1	11	TRBJ1-1	SAPDLKNTEAF
TRBV7-8	14	TRBJ2-7	ASRSLAGGRRYEQY
TRBV12-3/TRBV12-4	9	TRBJ2-1	ASSLGNEQF
TRBV5-5	14	TRBJ2-2	ASSPDGTVSTGELF
TRBV28	12	TRBJ1-2	ASSLSPGTYGYT
TRBV7-9	12	TRBJ1-4	ASSLAGSTEKLF
TRBV20-1	12	TRBJ1-6	SARQGNSNSPLH
TRBV10-2	13	TRBJ2-5	ASRLAGRGLETQY
TRBV6-1	12	TRBJ2-7	ASSLAGETYEQY
TRBV4-2	13	TRBJ2-7	ASSQGITSSYEQY
TRBV7-2	15	TRBJ2-3	ASSFSSASGSPDTQY
TRBV10-3	13	TRBJ1-5	AISEMGGHREPQH
TRBV20-1	11	TRBJ1-2	SAYTEANYGYT
TRBV19	13	TRBJ2-1	ASSPSGVDYNEQF
TRBV5-1	12	TRBJ2-7	ASSLGTTSYEQY
TRBV2	11	TRBJ1-1	ASNVERQAEAF
TRBV20-1	12	TRBJ2-7	SAQSGATSYEQY
TRBV3-2	16	TRBJ1-1	ASSQLLGGQGAHTEAF
TRBV5-1	13	TRBJ2-7	ASSPRGTFGNEQY